These T cell receptor beta chains were read from a single sample in a study of blood T cell repertoires in COVID-19. Profiled with immunoSEQ multiplex PCR; TCRdb holds only in-frame clones, not every one. The sample holds over 90,000 clones, 84% seen once. Input material: peripheral blood. The receptors were gathered from a human donor in a cohort sampled during active COVID-19. The CDR3 runs from the conserved cysteine through the conserved F or W. A D gene is named only where the DNA matches it firmly. Rows may omit the clone size; those that give it use once, few, many or a size class.

TRBJ2-1 | TRBV12-3/TRBV12-4 | - | TRBD2 | CASSGGGANEQFF | TGTGCCAGCAGTGGCGGGGGGGCGAATGAGCAGTTCTTC
TRBJ1-2 | TRBV11-3 | - | - | CASSLARQGMNTF | TGTGCCAGCAGCTTAGCCCGCCAGGGAATGAACACCTTC
TRBJ1-1 | TRBV18 | - | - | CASSQTQDTEAFF | TGTGCCAGCTCACAGACCCAGGACACTGAAGCTTTCTTT
TRBJ1-6 | TRBV19 | - | - | CASSLSHRPNSPLHF | TGTGCCAGTAGTCTATCCCACAGACCGAATTCACCCCTCCACTTT
TRBJ2-1 | TRBV27 | medium-sized | TRBD2 | CASSLLAGGRAEQFF | TGTGCCAGCAGTCTTTTAGCGGGGGGGCGAGCTGAGCAGTTCTTC
TRBJ1-6 | TRBV7-2 | few | - | CASSLLGRDNSPLHF | TGTGCCAGCAGCTTACTGGGCAGAGATAATTCACCCCTCCACTTT
TRBJ2-7 | TRBV3-1/TRBV3-2 | - | - | CASSQAGAYEQYF | TGTGCCAGCAGCCAAGCAGGGGCCTACGAGCAGTACTTC
TRBJ1-5 | TRBV18 | - | TRBD1 | CASSPETGGTQPQHF | TGTGCCAGCTCACCCGAGACAGGGGGAACTCAGCCCCAGCATTTT
TRBJ1-3 | TRBV29-1 | few | - | CSVPRTASGNTIYF | TGCAGCGTTCCGAGGACAGCCTCTGGAAACACCATATATTTT
TRBJ1-4 | TRBV9 | - | - | CASSDDGQPGEKLFF | TGTGCCAGCAGCGACGACGGACAGCCGGGGGAAAAACTGTTTTTT
TRBJ1-2 | TRBV7-2 | - | - | CASSSSGGTFSYGYTF | TGTGCCAGCAGCTCAAGTGGGGGGACCTTCAGCTATGGCTACACCTTC
TRBJ1-4 | TRBV9 | - | - | CASSGGRLARAKNEKLFF | TGTGCCAGCAGCGGCGGGCGGCTTGCAAGGGCCAAGAATGAAAAACTGTTTTTT
TRBJ1-2 | TRBV7-9 | few | - | CASSVRGGQTIYGYTF | TGTGCCAGCAGCGTACGGGGTGGACAGACCATCTATGGCTACACCTTC
TRBJ1-5 | TRBV6-6 | - | - | CASSYNPYSNQPQHF | TGTGCCAGCAGTTACAACCCCTATAGCAATCAGCCCCAGCATTTT
TRBJ1-6 | TRBV4-3 | - | - | CASSPGQIDSPLHF | TGCGCCAGCAGCCCCGGACAAATCGATTCACCCCTCCACTTT
TRBJ2-7 | TRBV4-1 | - | TRBD2 | CASSQTSGGFYEQYF | TGCGCCAGCAGCCAGACTAGCGGGGGGTTCTACGAGCAGTACTTC
TRBJ2-1 | TRBV27 | - | - | CASSFYPPLYNEQFF | TGTGCCAGCAGTTTCTATCCGCCGTTATACAATGAGCAGTTCTTC
TRBJ2-5 | TRBV6-1 | - | - | CASSEPSQETQYF | TGTGCCAGCAGTGAGCCCAGTCAAGAGACCCAGTACTTC
TRBJ2-7 | TRBV4-1 | - | - | CASSQDHRGGSYEQYF | TGCGCCAGCAGCCAAGATCACAGGGGGGGGAGCTACGAGCAGTACTTC
TRBJ1-1 | TRBV2 | once | - | CASSPGRESGAFF | TGTGCCAGCAGTCCGGGACGGGAGAGTGGAGCTTTCTTT
TRBJ2-3 | TRBV5-1 | - | - | CASSLEQGRQYF | TGCGCCAGCAGCTTAGAGCAGGGCAGGCAGTATTTT
TRBJ1-1 | TRBV4-2 | once | - | CASSQTRDTRNTEAFF | TGTGCCAGCAGCCAAACCCGGGACACCAGGAACACTGAAGCTTTCTTT
TRBJ2-3 | TRBV7-2 | - | TRBD2 | CASSFGAGGRTDTQYF | TGTGCCAGCAGCTTTGGGGCGGGGGGCCGCACAGATACGCAGTATTTT
TRBJ2-7 | TRBV3-1/TRBV3-2 | once | TRBD2 | CASSQGAGGDEQYF | TGTGCCAGCAGCCAAGGGGCCGGGGGGGACGAGCAGTACTTC
TRBJ1-3 | TRBV5-4 | once | TRBD1 | CASSSFGGQFSGNTIYF | TGTGCCAGCAGTAGTTTCGGGGGACAGTTCTCTGGAAACACCATATATTTT
TRBJ1-4 | TRBV7-2 | - | - | CASSFTGFATNEKLFF | TGTGCCAGCAGCTTTACAGGGTTCGCAACTAATGAAAAACTGTTTTTT
TRBJ2-1 | TRBV6-5 | - | TRBD1 | CASSRDRGNNEQFF | TGTGCCAGCAGTAGAGACAGGGGGAATAATGAGCAGTTCTTC
TRBJ1-4 | TRBV6-6 | - | TRBD1 | CASSGRQGASEKLFF | TGTGCCAGCAGTGGCCGACAGGGGGCGAGTGAAAAACTGTTTTTT
TRBJ1-1 | TRBV7-2 | - | - | CASSLTAGAPEAFF | TGTGCCAGCAGCTTAACCGCAGGGGCCCCTGAAGCTTTCTTT
TRBJ2-2 | TRBV3-1/TRBV3-2 | - | TRBD1 | CASSQETGRGELFF | TGTGCCAGCAGCCAAGAGACAGGGAGAGGGGAGCTGTTTTTT
TRBJ2-6 | TRBV4-1 | - | - | CASSQVGRGTGANVLTF | TGCGCCAGCAGCCAAGTGGGCCGGGGGACTGGGGCCAACGTCCTGACTTTC
TRBJ1-4 | TRBV2 | - | TRBD1 | CASSEVGTANEKLFF | TGTGCCAGCAGTGAGGTCGGGACAGCTAATGAAAAACTGTTTTTT
TRBJ1-6 | TRBV2 | few | TRBD1 | CASSAQGANNSPLHF | TGTGCCAGCAGTGCACAGGGGGCGAATAATTCACCCCTCCACTTT
TRBJ2-5 | TRBV5-1 | - | - | CASSSNPGRQETQYF | TGCGCCAGCAGCTCCAATCCTGGTCGGCAAGAGACCCAGTACTTC
TRBJ1-2 | TRBV11-3 | - | - | CASSLGRTGLYGYTF | TGTGCCAGCAGCTTAGGGAGAACAGGTCTCTATGGCTACACCTTC
TRBJ1-1 | TRBV5-1 | - | - | CASSLGRANMNTEAFF | TGCGCCAGCAGCTTGGGCAGGGCCAACATGAACACTGAAGCTTTCTTT
TRBJ1-4 | TRBV30 | - | - | CAWSPRSINEKLFF | TGTGCCTGGAGTCCCCGCAGTATCAATGAAAAACTGTTTTTT
TRBJ2-3 | TRBV18 | - | - | CASSPPGWGLSTDTQYF | TGTGCCAGCTCACCACCTGGGTGGGGGCTCAGCACAGATACGCAGTATTTT
TRBJ2-1 | TRBV27 | - | TRBD2 | CASRFEVGGGAINEQFF | TGTGCCAGCAGGTTTGAAGTCGGCGGGGGGGCTATCAATGAGCAGTTCTTC
TRBJ2-3 | TRBV5-4 | - | - | CASSLARGSTDTQYF | TGTGCCAGCAGCTTGGCTAGGGGCTCCACAGATACGCAGTATTTT
TRBJ2-1 | TRBV5-1 | - | TRBD1 | CASSTGQGPYNEQFF | TGCGCCAGCAGCACCGGACAGGGGCCCTACAATGAGCAGTTCTTC
TRBJ1-5 | TRBV2 | - | - | CASSSDTNQPQHF | TGTGCCAGCAGCAGTGACACAAATCAGCCCCAGCATTTT
TRBJ2-5 | TRBV11-3 | many | TRBD1 | CASTGDRDGTQYF | TGTGCCAGCACTGGCGACAGGGATGGGACCCAGTACTTC
TRBJ2-7 | TRBV5-4 | once | - | CASSSPTRSSYEQYF | TGTGCCAGCAGCTCCCCGACTCGTAGCTCCTACGAGCAGTACTTC
TRBJ2-3 | TRBV28 | - | TRBD2 | CASSLSRLAGGTDTQYF | TGTGCCAGCAGTTTATCTAGACTAGCGGGGGGAACAGATACGCAGTATTTT
TRBJ2-5 | TRBV6-2/TRBV6-3 | - | TRBD2 | CASSQVAGGSETQYF | TGTGCCAGCAGCCAGGTTGCGGGGGGATCAGAGACCCAGTACTTC
TRBJ2-5 | TRBV11-1 | - | TRBD2 | CASSRTSGAQGETQYF | TGTGCCAGCAGCCGGACTAGCGGCGCCCAGGGGGAGACCCAGTACTTC
TRBJ2-2 | TRBV11-3 | - | - | CASRQTAGELFF | TGTGCCAGCAGACAGACCGCCGGGGAGCTGTTTTTT
TRBJ2-7 | TRBV30 | many | TRBD1 | CAWSVKRTDRGFYEQYF | TGTGCCTGGAGTGTAAAAAGGACGGACAGGGGGTTCTACGAGCAGTACTTC
TRBJ2-7 | TRBV20-1 | few | - | CSVQGASEQYF | TGCAGTGTCCAGGGTGCGAGCGAGCAGTACTTC
TRBJ2-2 | TRBV7-9 | few | TRBD1 | CASSHRGLTGELFF | TGTGCCAGCAGCCACAGGGGCCTCACCGGGGAGCTGTTTTTT
TRBJ2-3 | TRBV5-1 | few | - | CASSLASRVADTQYF | TGCGCCAGCAGCTTGGCGTCCAGGGTGGCAGATACGCAGTATTTT
TRBJ1-1 | TRBV5-1 | - | - | CASSLKYEAEAFF | TGCGCCAGCAGCTTGAAGTACGAGGCTGAAGCTTTCTTT
TRBJ1-1 | TRBV7-3 | - | - | CASSLRRNTEAFF | TGTGCCAGCAGCCTCCGCAGGAACACTGAAGCTTTCTTT
TRBJ2-7 | TRBV5-1 | - | - | CASRSAGVGNEQYF | TGCGCCAGCAGATCTGCTGGGGTCGGGAACGAGCAGTACTTC